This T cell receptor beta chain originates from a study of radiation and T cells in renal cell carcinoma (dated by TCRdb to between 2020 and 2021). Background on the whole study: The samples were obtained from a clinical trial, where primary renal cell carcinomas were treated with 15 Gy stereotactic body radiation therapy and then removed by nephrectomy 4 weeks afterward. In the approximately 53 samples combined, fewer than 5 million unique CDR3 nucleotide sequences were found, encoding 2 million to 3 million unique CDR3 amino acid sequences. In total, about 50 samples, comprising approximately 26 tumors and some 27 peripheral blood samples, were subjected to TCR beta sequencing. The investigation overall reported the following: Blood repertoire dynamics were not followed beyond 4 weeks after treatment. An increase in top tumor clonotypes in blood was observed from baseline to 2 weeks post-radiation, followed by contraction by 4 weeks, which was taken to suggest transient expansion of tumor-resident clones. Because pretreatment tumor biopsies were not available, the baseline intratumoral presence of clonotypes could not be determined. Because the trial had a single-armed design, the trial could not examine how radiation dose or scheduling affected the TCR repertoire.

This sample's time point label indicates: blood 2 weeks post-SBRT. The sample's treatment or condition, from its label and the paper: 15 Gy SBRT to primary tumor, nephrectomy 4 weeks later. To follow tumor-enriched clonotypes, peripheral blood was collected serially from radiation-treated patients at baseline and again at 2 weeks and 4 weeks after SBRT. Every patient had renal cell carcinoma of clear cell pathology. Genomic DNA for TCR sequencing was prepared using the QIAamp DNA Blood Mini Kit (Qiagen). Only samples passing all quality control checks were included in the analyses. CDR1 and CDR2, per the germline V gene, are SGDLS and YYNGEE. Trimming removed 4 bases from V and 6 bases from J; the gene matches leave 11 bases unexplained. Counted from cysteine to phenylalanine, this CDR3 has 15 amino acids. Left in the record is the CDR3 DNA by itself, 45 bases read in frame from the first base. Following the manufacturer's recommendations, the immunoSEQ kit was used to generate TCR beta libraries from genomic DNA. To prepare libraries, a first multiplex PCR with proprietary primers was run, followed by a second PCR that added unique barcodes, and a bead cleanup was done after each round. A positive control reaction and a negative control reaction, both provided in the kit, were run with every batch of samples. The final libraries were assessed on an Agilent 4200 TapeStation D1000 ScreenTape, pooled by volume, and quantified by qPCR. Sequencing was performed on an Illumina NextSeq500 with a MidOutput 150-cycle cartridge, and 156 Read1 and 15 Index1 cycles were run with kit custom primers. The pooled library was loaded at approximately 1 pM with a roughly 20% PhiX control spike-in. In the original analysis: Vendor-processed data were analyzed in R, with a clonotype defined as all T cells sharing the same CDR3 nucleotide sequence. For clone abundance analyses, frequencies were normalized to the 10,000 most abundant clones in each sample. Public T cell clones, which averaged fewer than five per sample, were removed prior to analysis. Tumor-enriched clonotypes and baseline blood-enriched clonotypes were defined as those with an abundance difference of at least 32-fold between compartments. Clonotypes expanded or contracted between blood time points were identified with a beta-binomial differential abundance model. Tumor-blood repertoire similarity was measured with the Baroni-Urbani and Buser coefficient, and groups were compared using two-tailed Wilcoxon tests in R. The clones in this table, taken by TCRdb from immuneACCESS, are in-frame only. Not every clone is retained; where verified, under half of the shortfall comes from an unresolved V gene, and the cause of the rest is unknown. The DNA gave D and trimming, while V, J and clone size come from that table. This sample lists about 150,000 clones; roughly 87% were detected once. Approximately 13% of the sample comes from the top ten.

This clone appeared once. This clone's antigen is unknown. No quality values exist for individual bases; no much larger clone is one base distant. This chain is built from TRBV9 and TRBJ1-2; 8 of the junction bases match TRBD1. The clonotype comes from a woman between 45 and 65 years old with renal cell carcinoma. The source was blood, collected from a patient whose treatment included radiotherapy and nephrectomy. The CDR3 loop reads CASSPTLDREDGYTF. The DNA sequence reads TGTGCCAGCAGCCCGACCTTGGACAGGGAGGATGGCTACACCTTC. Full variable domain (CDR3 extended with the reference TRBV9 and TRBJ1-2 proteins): DSGVTQTPKHLITATGQRVTLRCSPRSGDLSVYWYQQSLDQGLQFLIQYYNGEERAKGNILERFSAQQFPDLHSELNLSSLELGDSALYFCASSPTLDREDGYTFGSGTRLTVV.